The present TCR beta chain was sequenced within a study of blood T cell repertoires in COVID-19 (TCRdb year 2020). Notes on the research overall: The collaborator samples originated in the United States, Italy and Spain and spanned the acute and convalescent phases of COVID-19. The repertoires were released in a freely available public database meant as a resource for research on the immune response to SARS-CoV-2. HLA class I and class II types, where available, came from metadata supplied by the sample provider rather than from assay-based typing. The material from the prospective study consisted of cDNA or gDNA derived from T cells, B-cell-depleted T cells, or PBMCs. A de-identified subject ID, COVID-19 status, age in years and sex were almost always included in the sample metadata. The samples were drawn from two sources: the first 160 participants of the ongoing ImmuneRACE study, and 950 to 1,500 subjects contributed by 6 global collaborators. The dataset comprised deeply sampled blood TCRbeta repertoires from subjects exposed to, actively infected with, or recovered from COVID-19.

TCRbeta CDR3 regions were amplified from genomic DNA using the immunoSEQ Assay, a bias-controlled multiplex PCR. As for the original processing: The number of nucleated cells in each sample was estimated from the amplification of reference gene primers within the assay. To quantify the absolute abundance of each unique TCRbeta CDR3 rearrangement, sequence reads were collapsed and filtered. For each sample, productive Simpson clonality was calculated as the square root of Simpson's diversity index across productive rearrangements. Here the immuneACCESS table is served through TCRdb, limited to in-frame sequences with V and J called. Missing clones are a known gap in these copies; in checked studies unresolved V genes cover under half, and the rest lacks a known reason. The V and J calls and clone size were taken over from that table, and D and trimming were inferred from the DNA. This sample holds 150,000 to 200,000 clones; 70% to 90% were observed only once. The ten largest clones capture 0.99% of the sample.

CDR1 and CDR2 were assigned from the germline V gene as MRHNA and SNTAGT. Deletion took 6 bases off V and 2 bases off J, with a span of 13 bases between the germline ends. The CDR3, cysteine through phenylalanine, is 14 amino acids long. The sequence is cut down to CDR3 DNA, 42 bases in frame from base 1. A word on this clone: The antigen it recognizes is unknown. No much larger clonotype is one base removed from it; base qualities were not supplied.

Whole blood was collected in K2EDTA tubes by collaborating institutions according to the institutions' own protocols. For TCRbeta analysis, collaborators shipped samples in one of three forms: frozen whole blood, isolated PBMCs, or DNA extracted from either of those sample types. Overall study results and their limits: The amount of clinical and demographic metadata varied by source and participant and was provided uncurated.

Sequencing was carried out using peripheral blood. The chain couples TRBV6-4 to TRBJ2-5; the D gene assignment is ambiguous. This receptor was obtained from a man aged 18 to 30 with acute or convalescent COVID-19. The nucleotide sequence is TGTGCCAGCAGGGCCCCGCCTAGGCAAGAGACCCAGTACTTC. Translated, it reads CASRAPPRQETQYF.